This TCR beta chain was observed in a study of T cells in localized non-small cell lung cancer. This clone has more than one count but fewer than ten. Its antigen is not identified. Study-wide findings and caveats: Clonality of T cells reached its maximum in uninvolved adjacent lung, surpassing tumor. Across samples, adjacent lung featured a median roughly 60 of the top 100 tumor clones.

The CDR3 totals 16 residues. Trimming pared 4 bases from V and 0 bases from J, leaving 15 bases between. Germline values: CDR1 SGHVS, CDR2 FQNEAQ. Produced via immunoSEQ multiplex PCR; TCRdb's table is partial and in-frame only. Here the sample spans roughly 15,000 clones, nearly 90% being singletons. The gene calls are TRBV7-8 and TRBJ1-1, with unresolved D. The sequence was collected from a woman between 40 and 69 years old with stage III lung adenocarcinoma. The sample here was peripheral blood mononuclear cells, taken before any cancer treatment. This CDR3 reads CASSSMDGNMNTEAFF. DNA of the CDR3: TGTGCCAGCAGCTCCATGGACGGAAACATGAACACTGAAGCTTTCTTT.